Presented here are 29 T cell receptor beta chains from one specimen sequenced in a study of control samples from healthy donors and cancer patients. Libraries were prepared by immunoSEQ multiplex PCR; TCRdb keeps only in-frame clonotypes and omits some of them. This table has 180,000 or so clones, 90% to 95% appearing once. Sample: blood. The receptors derive from a woman aged 25-40 years in good health.

V gene TRBV12-3 or TRBV12-4 combines with J gene TRBJ2-5; D call uncertain. This CDR3 is 11 amino acids long. V lost 6 bases and J lost 1, with 3 bases in between. The CDR3 is CASSRQETQYF. CDR3 in DNA: TGTGCCAGCAGCCGCCAAGAGACCCAGTACTTC.

This chain links TRBV13 with TRBJ1-6, with D perhaps TRBD1 (5 bases). Germline CDR1 is PRHDT and CDR2 is FYEKMQ (reference sequence). The CDR3 extends over 15 amino acids. Trimming stripped 1 base from V and 6 bases from J, with 10 bases between. CDR3 protein: CASSLDGDGNSPLHF. The CDR3 DNA is TGTGCCAGCAGCTTAGATGGGGACGGTAATTCACCCCTCCACTTT. The entire variable domain, with the rest obtained from reference TRBV13 and TRBJ1-6, is as follows: AAGVIQSPRHLIKEKRETATLKCYPIPRHDTVYWYQQGPGQDPQFLISFYEKMQSDKGSIPDRFSAQQFSDYHSELNMSSLELGDSALYFCASSLDGDGNSPLHFGNGTRLTVT.

V is TRBV18 and J is TRBJ2-1; 11 nucleotides agree with TRBD2. Germline V gene sequence: CDR1 KGHSH, CDR2 LQKENI. The CDR3 is 16 amino acids. V lost 0 bases to trimming and J lost 6 bases; unmatched junction nucleotides: 4. The CDR3 region has the DNA TGTGCCAGCTCACCACCTAAACTAGCGGGAGTCAATGAGCAGTTCTTC. It codes for CASSPPKLAGVNEQFF. The whole variable domain, remainder taken from reference TRBV18 and TRBJ2-1, is NAGVMQNPRHLVRRRGQEARLRCSPMKGHSHVYWYRQLPEEGLKFMVYLQKENIIDESGMPKERFSAEFPKEGPSILRIQQVVRGDSAAYFCASSPPKLAGVNEQFFGPGTRLTVL.

This chain links TRBV27 with TRBJ1-5; tentatively, D is TRBD1 (6 bases). V lost 2 bases, J lost 0 bases, and 8 bases lay in between. This CDR3 has 15 amino acids. Germline values: CDR1 MNHEY, CDR2 SMNVEV (reference sequence). CDR3 bases: TGTGCCAGCAGTTTACAGGGGACTAGCAATCAGCCCCAGCATTTT. This sequence encodes CASSLQGTSNQPQHF.

The chain links TRBV11-2 to TRBJ2-1, with D perhaps matching TRBD1 or TRBD2 (7 bases each). The V end was cut by 0 bases, the J end by 0 bases, with 12 bases between. CDR1 is SGHAT and CDR2 is FQNNGV in the germline V gene. The CDR3 covers 17 residues. CDR3 protein: CASSLDGRGRSYNEQFF. The CDR3 coding sequence is TGTGCCAGCAGCTTAGATGGGAGGGGGCGCTCCTACAATGAGCAGTTCTTC.

The chain employs TRBV28 and TRBJ1-1; D ambiguous. CDR1 and CDR2 from the germline V gene are MDHEN and SYDVKM. V was pared by 6 bases and J by 1 base, with 9 bases between. The CDR3 is 13 amino acids. The CDR3 coding sequence is TGTGCCAGCAGAGAACAAGAGAACACTGAAGCTTTCTTT. Its protein product is CASREQENTEAFF. Using reference TRBV28 and TRBJ1-1 for the parts outside the CDR3, the full variable domain is DVKVTQSSRYLVKRTGEKVFLECVQDMDHENMFWYRQDPGLGLRLIYFSYDVKMKEKGDIPEGYSVSREKKERFSLILESASTNQTSMYLCASREQENTEAFFGQGTRLTVV.

J is TRBJ1-2 and V is TRBV28, with D tentatively TRBD1 (6 bases). CDR3 size: 15 residues. Germline V gene data show CDR1 as MDHEN and CDR2 as SYDVKM. The ends were cut back, 8 bases at V and 4 bases at J, with 20 bases in the middle. The CDR3 here is CASGTPTGRGYGYTF. CDR3 coding DNA: TGTGCCAGCGGAACCCCGACAGGCCGGGGCTATGGCTACACCTTC.

This clone came up once. The chain combines TRBV4-3 with TRBJ1-5, with TRBD1 matching over 9 bases. With 4 bases clipped from V and 4 bases from J, the junction kept 2 bases outside the gene matches. Per the germline V gene, CDR1 is LGHNA and CDR2 is YSLEER. CDR3 size: 14 residues. The DNA for the CDR3 is TGCGCCAGCAGCCCCGGACAGGGGAATCAGCCCCAGCATTTT. Its protein product is CASSPGQGNQPQHF.

The rearrangement links TRBV28 to TRBJ1-2, with 7 positions matching TRBD1. V lost 8 bases, J lost 2 bases, and 5 bases stayed unmatched. This CDR3 is 13 amino acids long. CDR1 and CDR2 (germline): MDHEN, SYDVKM. The CDR3 nucleotides read TGTGCCAGCCACGGACAGGAAAACTATGGCTACACCTTC. This translates into CASHGQENYGYTF.

The chain joins TRBV7-8 to TRBJ1-1; no firm D call. The CDR3 runs to 13 residues. With 0 bases removed from V and 1 base from J, the gap between germline ends came to 3 bases. Germline assignment: CDR1 SGHVS and CDR2 FQNEAQ. Here the CDR3 DNA reads TGTGCCAGCAGCTTAGCGGAGAACACTGAAGCTTTCTTT. Its protein is CASSLAENTEAFF.

This chain uses TRBV12-3 or TRBV12-4 with TRBJ2-7, with TRBD2 identical over 7 bases. The CDR3 has 13 amino acids. The V gene end was trimmed by 6 bases and the J gene end by 0 bases; junction bases not matched to a gene: 2. The chain's CDR3 is CASSRTSSYEQYF. The CDR3 bases are TGTGCCAGCAGCCGGACTAGCTCCTACGAGCAGTACTTC.

The chain employs TRBV9 and TRBJ1-3, with 8 bases matching TRBD1. This CDR3 spans 17 amino acids. V lost 3 bases to trimming and J lost 2 bases; unmatched junction nucleotides: 10. Germline CDR1 SGDLS, CDR2 YYNGEE. DNA for the CDR3: TGTGCCAGCAGCGCCCACACCTTGACAGGGGCTGGAAACACCATATATTTT. This translates into CASSAHTLTGAGNTIYF.

The chain couples TRBV5-6 to TRBJ2-1, with 11 bases matching TRBD1. The CDR3 consists of 19 residues. Trimming cost V 0 bases and J 5 bases; bases outside gene matches: 13. The germline gives CDR1 SGHDT, CDR2 YYEEEE. CDR3 amino acids: CASSLAGQGAPSENNEQFF. DNA of the CDR3: TGTGCCAGCAGCTTGGCAGGACAGGGGGCTCCTAGCGAGAACAATGAGCAGTTCTTC.

The V gene is TRBV7-8, the J gene TRBJ1-1; 8 bases match TRBD1. Per germline, CDR1 SGHVS and CDR2 FQNEAQ. This CDR3 has 15 amino acids. Losses at the gene ends were 6 bases for V and 1 base for J; bases not matched to a gene: 7. The CDR3 nucleotides are TGTGCCAGCAGTCGCCCCGGGACAGGGAACACTGAAGCTTTCTTT. Its translation is CASSRPGTGNTEAFF.

The chain couples TRBV11-2 to TRBJ1-1, with TRBD1 as a possible D gene (5 bases). Germline-derived CDR1 and CDR2 are SGHAT and FQNNGV. V lost 5 bases and J lost 4, with 8 bases in between. The CDR3 sequence is 12 residues long. CDR3 DNA: TGTGCCAGCAGCCGACAGCGCACTGAAGCTTTCTTT. Translated, it gives CASSRQRTEAFF.

V and J are TRBV7-9 and TRBJ1-5; 10 positions match TRBD1. The germline V gene encodes CDR1 SEHNR and CDR2 FQNEAQ (reference sequence). The trim removed 1 base at V and 4 bases at J, leaving 4 bases unmatched. The CDR3 sequence is 16 residues long. CDR3 sequence (DNA): TGTGCCAGCAGCTTAGGGGACAGGGGAGGAAATCAGCCCCAGCATTTT. It is translated as CASSLGDRGGNQPQHF.

V and J are TRBV7-9 and TRBJ1-1; D remains ambiguous. V was cut by 1 base and J by 4 bases, with 4 bases left in between. CDR1 and CDR2 from the germline V gene are SEHNR and FQNEAQ (reference sequence). The CDR3 has 12 residues. CDR3 sequence (DNA): TGTGCCAGCAGCTTAGGGCTCACTGAAGCTTTCTTT. Protein: CASSLGLTEAFF. The variable domain in full, completed from reference TRBV7-9 and TRBJ1-1, reads DTGVSQNPRHKITKRGQNVTFRCDPISEHNRLYWYRQTLGQGPEFLTYFQNEAQLEKSRLLSDRFSAERPKGSFSTLEIQRTEQGDSAMYLCASSLGLTEAFFGQGTRLTVV.

This rearrangement joins TRBV2 to TRBJ1-4, with TRBD1 matching over 8 bases. The germline V gene encodes CDR1 SNHLY and CDR2 FYNNEI. Trimming took 2 bases from V and 8 from J; bases not matched to a gene: 4. This CDR3 contains 14 residues. In DNA form, the CDR3 reads TGTGCCAGCAGTGAATTACGGACAGGGGAAAAACTGTTTTTT. It specifies CASSELRTGEKLFF.

This chain uses TRBV5-1 with TRBJ2-3, with D possibly called TRBD1 or TRBD2 (6 bases each). CDR3 length: 14 residues. Trimming removed 4 bases at V and 3 bases at J, with 12 bases between. The germline gives CDR1 SGHRS, CDR2 YFSETQ. In DNA, the CDR3 is TGCGCCAGCAGCACGGGGGCCGGGACAGATACGCAGTATTTT. This gives the protein CASSTGAGTDTQYF.

This clone was seen once. The chain joins TRBV6-6 to TRBJ1-2; tentative D call: TRBD1 (5 bases). The V gene lost 5 bases and the J gene lost 3 bases, with 10 bases spanning the gap. CDR1 is MNHNY, CDR2 SVGAGI, per germline (reference sequence). The CDR3 contains 13 residues. Written as DNA, the CDR3 is TGTGCCAGCAGTAGGGGACTGTACTATGGCTACACCTTC. Protein product: CASSRGLYYGYTF.

The chain links TRBV12-5 to TRBJ1-3, with D hard to call. Between the trimmed V and J ends, which lost 3 bases and 4 bases, there was a span of 4 bases. The CDR3 has 12 amino acids. Per germline, CDR1 LGHNT and CDR2 FRNRAP. The CDR3 nucleotides are TGTGCTAGTGGTTTCGGGGGAAACACCATATATTTT. Translated: CASGFGGNTIYF.

Points on this clone: A read error may explain this, as a much larger clone is one base away. The J gene is TRBJ2-7, the V gene TRBV7-9, with D hard to call. Germline lookup yields CDR1 SEHNR and CDR2 FQNEAQ (reference sequence). V gave up 5 bases and J gave up 2 bases, with 4 bases separating them. CDR3 length: 11 amino acids. The CDR3, as DNA: TGTGCCAGCAGCCGAGCCTACGAGCAGTACTTC. This encodes CASSRAYEQYF. Complete variable domain (other parts from reference TRBV7-9 and TRBJ2-7): DTGVSQNPRHKITKRGQNVTFRCDPISEHNRLYWYRQTLGQGPEFLTYFQNEAQLEKSRLLSDRFSAERPKGSFSTLEIQRTEQGDSAMYLCASSRAYEQYFGPGTRLTVT.

The chain joins TRBV19 to TRBJ2-3, with 9 bases identical to TRBD2. CDR3 length: 15 residues. V was clipped by 6 bases and J by 2 bases; unmatched bases: 6. CDR1 and CDR2 from the germline V gene are LNHDA and SQIVND (reference sequence). Written as DNA, the CDR3 is TGTGCCAGTAGAGCGGGGGGACCCTCCACAGATACGCAGTATTTT. Its translation is CASRAGGPSTDTQYF.

The chain employs TRBV4-2 and TRBJ1-2, with D possibly being TRBD1 (5 bases). V dropped 4 bases and J dropped 2 bases, with 17 bases sitting between them. Germline loops: CDR1 LGHNA, CDR2 YNFKEQ. The CDR3 is 16 amino acids. The CDR3 sequence is CASSRGGGEANYGYTF. The CDR3 coding sequence is TGTGCCAGCAGCCGGGGGGGAGGGGAGGCCAACTATGGCTACACCTTC.

The chain couples TRBV28 to TRBJ1-6; TRBD1 agrees at 9 bases. V shed 8 bases and J 7 bases; nucleotides not matched to a gene: 9. The CDR3 consists of 15 residues. Germline V gene data show CDR1 as MDHEN and CDR2 as SYDVKM. The chain's CDR3 is CASVYRGLGNSPLHF. The DNA of the CDR3 is TGTGCCAGCGTCTACAGGGGGCTGGGGAATTCACCCCTCCACTTT.

The rearrangement links TRBV5-1 to TRBJ1-1; D uncertain. This CDR3 spans 14 amino acids. CDR1 is SGHRS and CDR2 is YFSETQ in the germline V gene. Trimming left V 0 bases short and J 11 bases short, with 17 bases between. The CDR3 coding sequence is TGCGCCAGCAGCTTGGTCGATCAGAGGTCCGACGCTTTCTTT. It encodes CASSLVDQRSDAFF.

The chain joins TRBV28 to TRBJ1-2; 8 bases line up with TRBD1. This CDR3 comprises 14 residues. The germline V gene has CDR1 MDHEN and CDR2 SYDVKM. Trimming cost V 6 bases and J 0 bases; bases outside gene matches: 3. In DNA, the CDR3 is TGTGCCAGCAGGAAGACAGGGGCTAACTATGGCTACACCTTC. Translated, it gives CASRKTGANYGYTF.

The V call is TRBV4-3, the J call TRBJ2-7; TRBD1 matches 9 bases. Looked up from germline, CDR1 is LGHNA and CDR2 is YSLEER. J was trimmed by 1 base and V by 1 base; bases with no gene match: 2. This CDR3 region has 15 residues. This chain's CDR3 is CASSQVTGGSYEQYF. CDR3 DNA: TGCGCCAGCAGCCAAGTGACAGGGGGTTCCTACGAGCAGTACTTC.

The count of this clone is one. The rearrangement uses TRBV18 and TRBJ2-3; no definite D call. The CDR3 totals 12 residues. Deletions cut 5 bases from V and 0 bases from J, with 3 bases between. The V gene's germline CDR1 is KGHSH and CDR2 LQKENI. The CDR3 DNA sequence: TGTGCCAGCTCATCTAGCACAGATACGCAGTATTTT. As protein: CASSSSTDTQYF.